The sequence of this TCR beta chain was determined in a study of T-cell reconstitution after alpha-beta-depleted transplantation in children. Study-wide points: About two months after transplant, alpha-beta T cells reportedly came from several hundred expanded graft clones.

This CDR3 region has 17 residues. The germline CDR1 and CDR2 sequences are KGHSH and LQKENI. After removal of 4 bases from V and 0 bases from J, the junction contained 8 bases not matched to a gene. Preparing the TCRbeta library involved the use of unique molecular identifiers. TCRdb passed the PCR reads through MiXCR, listing each CDR3 protein once. The sample shows 580,000 or so distinct CDR3 sequences, around 23% of them seen only once. This clonotype was seen only a few times. Its antigen is as yet unknown. The receptor was derived from a boy in the first two years of life who had a stem cell transplant for acute myeloid leukemia, so the T cells may come from the graft donor. The sequences come from PBMCs, mostly from graft donor cells, collected 360 days after TCRalphabeta/CD19-depleted stem cell transplant. This rearrangement joins TRBV18 to TRBJ2-2; 7 nucleotides line up with TRBD1. CDR3 region: CASSLSLTGPNTGELFF. The CDR3 DNA follows: TGTGCCAGCTCACTTTCGCTGACAGGGCCGAACACCGGGGAGCTGTTTTTT.